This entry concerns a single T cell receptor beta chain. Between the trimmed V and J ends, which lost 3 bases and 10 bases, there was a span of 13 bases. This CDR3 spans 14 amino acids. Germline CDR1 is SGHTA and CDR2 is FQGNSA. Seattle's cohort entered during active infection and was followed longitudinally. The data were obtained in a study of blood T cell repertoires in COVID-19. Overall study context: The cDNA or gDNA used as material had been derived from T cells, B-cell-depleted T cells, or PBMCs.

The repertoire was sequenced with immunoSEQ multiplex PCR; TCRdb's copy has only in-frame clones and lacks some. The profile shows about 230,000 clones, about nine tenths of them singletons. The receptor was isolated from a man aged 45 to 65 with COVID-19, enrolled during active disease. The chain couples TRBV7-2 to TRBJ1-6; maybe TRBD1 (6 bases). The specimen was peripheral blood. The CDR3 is CASSFGGTNSPLHF. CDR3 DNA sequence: TGTGCCAGCAGCTTCGGGGGGACAAACTCACCCCTCCACTTT.